The 31 T cell receptor beta chains below all came from one sample that was sequenced in a study of beta chain features in type 1 diabetes. Investigators reverse transcribed all isolated RNA, so they sequenced expressed TCRB transcripts. TCRdb's table, derived via immunoSEQ multiplex PCR, lists solely in-frame clones and lacks some. The repertoire includes 150,000 to 200,000 clones, around 8% of them detected once, and 0.45% to 0.6% sits in the top ten. Antigens of these TCRs are unknown. General study results and limits: Moderately but significantly shorter TCRB CDR3s were found in Type 1 diabetes patients in all four CD4+ subsets.

Sequencing was carried out using central memory CD4+ T cells from blood. The receptors come from a woman aged 18-30 years with type 1 diabetes.

This clone was counted between two and nine times. The chain recombines TRBV5-6 with TRBJ1-6; D call uncertain. This CDR3 comprises 11 residues. Trimming removed 4 bases at V and 7 bases at J, with 3 bases between. Germline V gene lookup returns CDR1 SGHDT and CDR2 YYEEEE. CDR3 loop: CASSQNSPLHF. The CDR3 DNA sequence: TGTGCCAGCAGCCAGAATTCACCCCTCCACTTT.

The rearrangement joins TRBV7-6 to TRBJ2-1; 9 bases match TRBD2. V lost 5 bases, J lost 3 bases, and 5 bases stayed unmatched. The CDR3 is 15 residues long. CDR1 is SGHVS, CDR2 FNYEAQ, per germline. CDR3 region: CASSISSGVYNEQFF. CDR3 nucleotides: TGTGCCAGCAGCATATCTAGCGGGGTCTACAATGAGCAGTTCTTC.

This clone appeared many times. The V call is TRBV5-4, the J call TRBJ2-3; possible D gene TRBD1, 6 bases. The germline V and J ends were trimmed by 5 bases and 2 bases, with 18 bases remaining between them. This CDR3 spans 16 amino acids. Per germline, CDR1 SGHNT and CDR2 YYREEE (reference sequence). CDR3 protein: CASRTDRRQDTDTQYF. As DNA, the CDR3 is TGTGCCAGCAGGACAGACAGGCGCCAAGACACAGATACGCAGTATTTT. Together with reference TRBV5-4 and TRBJ2-3, the CDR3 gives the full variable domain: ETGVTQSPTHLIKTRGQQVTLRCSSQSGHNTVSWYQQALGQGPQFIFQYYREEENGRGNFPPRFSGLQFPNYSSELNVNALELDDSALYLCASRTDRRQDTDTQYFGPGTRLTVL.

The chain joins TRBV25-1 to TRBJ2-3; weak D call: TRBD2 (5 bases). Trimming took 3 bases from V and 1 from J, leaving 8 bases between them. The CDR3 contains 14 residues. Germline CDR1 MGHDK, CDR2 SYGVNS. CDR3 nucleotides: TGTGCCAGCAGTGAGGCGGGTGGCACAGATACGCAGTATTTT. Encoded protein: CASSEAGGTDTQYF. Filled out from reference TRBV25-1 and TRBJ2-3, the complete variable domain reads EADIYQTPRYLVIGTGKKITLECSQTMGHDKMYWYQQDPGMELHLIHYSYGVNSTEKGDLSSESTVSRIRTEHFPLTLESARPSHTSQYLCASSEAGGTDTQYFGPGTRLTVL.

The rearrangement joins TRBV6-6 to TRBJ2-1; 13 nucleotides line up with TRBD2. V lost 5 bases, J lost 7 bases, and 5 bases stayed unmatched. This CDR3 contains 15 residues. The V gene's germline CDR1 is MNHNY and CDR2 SVGAGI (reference sequence). The CDR3 DNA sequence: TGTGCCAGCAGTCCTACTAGCGGGGGGGCTAATGAGCAGTTCTTC. This translates into CASSPTSGGANEQFF.

This sequence joins TRBV6-5 and TRBJ2-4, with 9 positions matching TRBD2. CDR1 and CDR2 from the germline V gene are MNHEY and SVGAGI. V was pared by 6 bases and J by 0 bases, with 3 bases of the junction left unmatched. The CDR3 runs 15 residues. The DNA for the CDR3 is TGTGCCAGCAGGAGCGGGGGGCTAGCCAAAAACATTCAGTACTTC. Encoded protein: CASRSGGLAKNIQYF.

In its sample, this clone was seen many times. The chain joins TRBV19 to TRBJ1-6, with D possibly matching TRBD1 (6 bases). CDR3 length equals 15 residues. Germline-derived CDR1 and CDR2 are LNHDA and SQIVND (reference sequence). V was clipped by 5 bases and J by 6 bases, with 14 bases between them. DNA for the CDR3: TGTGCCAGTAGTCCACAGGGAAATGGTAATTCACCCCTCCACTTT. Translation: CASSPQGNGNSPLHF.

There are a few counts of this clone. The chain combines TRBV4-3 with TRBJ1-2, with a tentative D call TRBD1 (5 bases). Germline V CDR1 and CDR2: LGHNA, YSLEER. The V end was cut by 0 bases, the J end by 5 bases, with 13 bases between. The CDR3 runs 15 residues. The CDR3 DNA follows: TGCGCCAGCAGCCAAGATTTCCAGGGAGGTTATGGCTACACCTTC. It yields the protein CASSQDFQGGYGYTF.

This clone has a handful of counts. This chain's CDR3 is CASSFTTGDSGNTIYF. Written as DNA, the CDR3 is TGTGCCAGCAGCTTTACAACAGGGGACTCTGGAAACACCATATATTTT. The genes are TRBV11-3 and TRBJ1-3, with TRBD1 matching 7 bases. The CDR3 is 16 amino acids. J was trimmed by 0 bases and V by 3 bases; bases with no gene match: 5. The germline CDR1 and CDR2 sequences are SGHNT and YENEEA.

V and J are TRBV27 and TRBJ1-5, with D tentatively TRBD1 (5 bases). Deletions cut 3 bases from V and 1 base from J, with 7 bases between. The CDR3 is 14 residues long. Germline V gives CDR1 MNHEY, CDR2 SMNVEV (reference sequence). CDR3 DNA: TGTGCCAGCAGTTTCCAGGGAAGCAATCAGCCCCAGCATTTT. Encoded protein: CASSFQGSNQPQHF.

The gene calls are TRBV10-1 and TRBJ1-2; D is unclear. V was shortened by 2 bases and J by 8 bases, with 15 bases between the two germline ends. The CDR3 consists of 14 residues. Germline V gene sequence: CDR1 WNHNN, CDR2 SYGVQD (reference sequence). The CDR3 bases are TGCGCCAGCAGTGAGCGCGGGTCAGCGGAGGGCTACACCTTC. As protein: CASSERGSAEGYTF.

V is TRBV19 and J is TRBJ2-5; tentatively, D is TRBD1 (6 bases). The V gene's germline CDR1 is LNHDA and CDR2 SQIVND (reference sequence). This CDR3 contains 14 residues. V shed 5 bases and J shed 0 bases, with 10 bases lying between them. CDR3 nucleotide sequence: TGTGCCAGTAGTCCATGGACAGACCAAGAGACCCAGTACTTC. Its protein product is CASSPWTDQETQYF.

This clone was recorded a few times. The rearrangement uses TRBV13 and TRBJ2-7; possible D gene TRBD2, 7 bases. CDR1 and CDR2 (germline): PRHDT, FYEKMQ (reference sequence). Trimming took 6 bases from V and 3 from J, leaving 15 bases between them. The CDR3 length is 14 residues. The CDR3 region is CASRGAGDVYEQYF. Here the CDR3 DNA reads TGTGCCAGCAGGGGGGCGGGAGACGTCTACGAGCAGTACTTC.

The chain combines TRBV18 with TRBJ2-7; maybe TRBD1 (6 bases). V gave up 3 bases and J gave up 6 bases, with 15 bases separating them. The CDR3 runs 14 residues. Looked up from germline, CDR1 is KGHSH and CDR2 is LQKENI. CDR3 DNA sequence: TGTGCCAGCTCACCGCAGGACAGTGGGGGCGAGCAGTACTTC. Translating it yields CASSPQDSGGEQYF.

In its sample, this clone was seen a few times. The chain combines TRBV4-2 with TRBJ2-3; TRBD2 matches at 7 bases. J was trimmed by 1 base and V by 4 bases; bases with no gene match: 5. The CDR3 spans 15 residues. Germline CDR1 is LGHNA and CDR2 is YNFKEQ. The CDR3 spells CASSPGTTGTDTQYF. The CDR3 DNA is TGTGCCAGCAGCCCCGGGACTACCGGCACAGATACGCAGTATTTT.

This clone appeared a few times. The chain combines TRBV7-2 with TRBJ2-5; TRBD1 might be the D (6 bases). V lost 5 bases and J lost 2, with 12 bases in between. Germline CDR1 reads SGHTA; CDR2 reads FQGNSA. The CDR3 length is 14 residues. The CDR3 is CASSPGQFQETQYF. CDR3 nucleotide sequence: TGTGCCAGCAGCCCTGGACAGTTTCAAGAGACCCAGTACTTC.

In this sample, this clone turned up a few times. The chain combines TRBV5-1 with TRBJ2-2, with a tentative D call TRBD1 (5 bases). This CDR3 has 13 residues. Germline CDR1 and CDR2: SGHRS and YFSETQ. V lost 8 bases to trimming and J lost 4 bases, with 12 bases between them. CDR3 sequence (DNA): TGCGCCAGTGCCCAGGGATCCACCGGGGAGCTGTTTTTT. Its translation is CASAQGSTGELFF. Based on the CDR3 plus reference TRBV5-1 and TRBJ2-2, the full variable domain is KAGVTQTPRYLIKTRGQQVTLSCSPISGHRSVSWYQQTPGQGLQFLFEYFSETQRNKGNFPGRFSGRQFSNSRSEMNVSTLELGDSALYLCASAQGSTGELFFGEGSRLTVL.

This clone was seen at least ten times. The chain uses TRBV2 and TRBJ2-1; 8 nucleotides match TRBD1. Germline CDR1 and CDR2: SNHLY and FYNNEI. The CDR3 totals 15 residues. Losses at the gene ends were 5 bases for V and 7 bases for J; bases not matched to a gene: 10. The CDR3 bases are TGTGCCAGCAGTCCACAGGGGGGCGGCTGGAATGAGCAGTTCTTC. It is translated as CASSPQGGGWNEQFF.

This clone was found a few times. The gene calls are TRBV5-4 and TRBJ2-3; TRBD2 matches 7 bases. Trimming at V came to 3 bases and at J to 4 bases, leaving 5 bases not matched to a gene. The CDR3 spans 14 residues. Germline loops: CDR1 SGHNT, CDR2 YYREEE (reference sequence). CDR3 in DNA: TGTGCCAGCAGCTCTGGACTAGTTTCAGATACGCAGTATTTT. Translating gives CASSSGLVSDTQYF. The full variable domain, with the rest looked up from reference TRBV5-4 and TRBJ2-3, is ETGVTQSPTHLIKTRGQQVTLRCSSQSGHNTVSWYQQALGQGPQFIFQYYREEENGRGNFPPRFSGLQFPNYSSELNVNALELDDSALYLCASSSGLVSDTQYFGPGTRLTVL.

This clone was counted only a few times. At one end, the junction sequence differs from germline, possibly due to a read error. The chain carries TRBV7-2 and TRBJ2-3; TRBD2 matches 14 bases. The CDR3 covers 16 residues. Germline CDR1 reads SGHTA; CDR2 reads FQGNSA. The chain's CDR3 is CACSARLAGGADTQYF. The CDR3 DNA follows: TGTGCCTGCAGCGCCCGACTAGCGGGGGGGGCAGATACGCAGTATTTT.

This clone appeared a few times. The chain is built from TRBV7-9 and TRBJ2-6; D not certain. Trimming took off 7 bases at V and 0 bases at J, with 4 bases between the two ends. The CDR3 is 13 amino acids. Germline V CDR1 and CDR2: SEHNR, FQNEAQ (reference sequence). The CDR3 here is CASTLSGANVLTF. CDR3 sequence (DNA): TGTGCCAGCACCCTCTCTGGGGCCAACGTCCTGACTTTC.

The chain couples TRBV28 to TRBJ2-6; no firm D call. With 9 bases removed from V and 0 bases from J, the gap between germline ends came to 3 bases. Germline V gene lookup returns CDR1 MDHEN and CDR2 SYDVKM. This CDR3 has 12 amino acids. The CDR3 region has the DNA TGTGCCAGTCTCTCTGGGGCCAACGTCCTGACTTTC. Its protein product is CASLSGANVLTF.

On this clone: At one boundary the junction diverges from the germline segment, which might be a read error. The chain recombines TRBV29-1 with TRBJ2-7, with 8 bases matching TRBD1. The CDR3 loop spans 14 amino acids. Germline V lookup: CDR1 SQVTM, CDR2 ANQGSEA. CDR3 sequence: CSVEGQGGSYEQYF. The CDR3 DNA reads TGCAGCGTAGAAGGACAGGGTGGTTCCTACGAGCAGTACTTC.

The CDR3 here is CSGETGGFYTEAFF. The CDR3 DNA sequence: TGCAGCGGAGAGACAGGGGGGTTCTACACTGAAGCTTTCTTT. V gene TRBV29-1 combines with J gene TRBJ1-1; 9 bases are shared with TRBD1. Per the germline V gene, CDR1 is SQVTM and CDR2 is ANQGSEA. The junction had 9 bases not matched to a gene; V was cut back by 7 bases and J by 3 bases. The length of the CDR3 is 14 residues.

CDR3 nucleotide sequence: TGTGCCAGCAGCCAAGTGGCTAGCGGGTCCGGGGAGCTGTTTTTT. Residues: CASSQVASGSGELFF. The V and J genes are TRBV4-2 and TRBJ2-2, with TRBD2 matching 8 bases. The CDR3 has 15 amino acids. The V gene end was trimmed by 1 base and the J gene end by 6 bases; junction bases not matched to a gene: 4. CDR1 is LGHNA and CDR2 is YNFKEQ in the germline V gene.

This clone was detected only a few times. The chain combines TRBV2 with TRBJ2-7, with 11 positions matching TRBD2. The V gene's germline CDR1 is SNHLY and CDR2 FYNNEI. The CDR3 runs to 17 residues. Losses at the gene ends were 7 bases for V and 2 bases for J; bases not matched to a gene: 13. The CDR3 region is CASTPRGIAGGTYEQYF. The CDR3 bases are TGTGCCAGCACCCCTAGGGGGATAGCGGGGGGGACCTACGAGCAGTACTTC.

The chain joins TRBV28 to TRBJ2-7; no firm D call. The CDR3 is made up of 12 amino acids. Germline assignment: CDR1 MDHEN and CDR2 SYDVKM. The V end was cut by 2 bases, the J end by 6 bases, with 8 bases between. CDR3: CASSLVASEQYF. CDR3 DNA sequence: TGTGCCAGCAGTTTAGTCGCGAGCGAGCAGTACTTC. Together with reference TRBV28 and TRBJ2-7, the CDR3 gives the full variable domain: DVKVTQSSRYLVKRTGEKVFLECVQDMDHENMFWYRQDPGLGLRLIYFSYDVKMKEKGDIPEGYSVSREKKERFSLILESASTNQTSMYLCASSLVASEQYFGPGTRLTVT.

This chain links TRBV19 with TRBJ1-2, with unresolved D. V lost 0 bases and J lost 4, with 12 bases in between. Germline V CDR1 and CDR2: LNHDA, SQIVND (reference sequence). CDR3 size: 15 residues. The CDR3 reads CASSIDEWSGYGYTF. The CDR3 nucleotides read TGTGCCAGTAGTATAGACGAATGGTCGGGCTATGGCTACACCTTC.

Ten or more counts support this clone. This chain links TRBV7-2 with TRBJ1-6, with D perhaps TRBD1 (5 bases). The CDR3 loop spans 15 amino acids. CDR1 is SGHTA and CDR2 is FQGNSA in the germline V gene. V was clipped by 5 bases and J by 8 bases, with 16 bases between them. The CDR3 spells CASSPWTNRDSPLHF. CDR3 in DNA: TGTGCCAGCAGCCCATGGACAAATCGGGATTCACCCCTCCACTTT.

The chain combines TRBV4-2 with TRBJ2-2; tentative D call: TRBD1 (5 bases). CDR3 size: 15 residues. Looked up from germline, CDR1 is LGHNA and CDR2 is YNFKEQ. V was clipped by 2 bases and J by 8 bases, with 15 bases between them. This chain's CDR3 is CASSQQRGRTGELFF. CDR3 DNA: TGTGCCAGCAGCCAACAAAGGGGCAGGACAGGGGAGCTGTTTTTT.

In this sample, this clone turned up a few times. The V gene is TRBV6-1, the J gene TRBJ1-5; TRBD1 matches 7 bases. V dropped 4 bases and J dropped 5; count of bases not matched to a gene: 2. This CDR3 is 13 amino acids long. Germline CDR1 is MNHNS and CDR2 is SASEGT. The CDR3 nucleotides read TGTGCCAGCAGTGGACAGGGAGATCAGCCCCAGCATTTT. It specifies CASSGQGDQPQHF.